These 16 T cell receptor beta chains came from one sample sequenced in a study of spatial heterogeneity in lung cancer. TCRdb re-derived calls from the 5' RACE reads in MiXCR, one entry per CDR3 protein. The table lists some 41,000 distinct CDR3 sequences, under 25% of them singletons. Time point denoted: blood at routine non-recurrence follow-up after resection. Here the sequenced sample was PBMCs, taken at follow-up. These receptors came from a female donor with early-stage non-small cell lung cancer.

This clonotype was seen at least ten times. The chain employs TRBV20-1 and TRBJ1-1, with 9 bases identical to TRBD1. Germline V lookup: CDR1 DFQATT, CDR2 SNEGSKA (reference sequence). V was pared by 3 bases and J by 4 bases, with 6 bases of the junction left unmatched. The CDR3 totals 14 residues. The CDR3 region has the DNA TGCAGTGCTAGGATGGGACAGGGAGGCACTGAAGCTTTCTTT. Its protein is CSARMGQGGTEAFF.

The J gene is TRBJ2-5, the V gene TRBV3-1; possible D gene TRBD2, 6 bases. Germline V CDR1 and CDR2: LGHDT, YNNKEL (reference sequence). Between the trimmed V and J ends, which lost 3 bases and 5 bases, there was a span of 10 bases. The CDR3 loop spans 13 amino acids. CDR3 amino acids: CASSQGGVETQYF. Here the CDR3 DNA reads TGTGCCAGCAGCCAGGGGGGAGTTGAGACCCAGTACTTC.

The gene calls are TRBV6-5 and TRBJ2-3, with 8 nucleotides matching TRBD2. V gave up 0 bases and J gave up 2 bases; unmatched junction bases: 7. CDR3 length: 17 amino acids. Germline CDR1 and CDR2: MNHEY and SVGAGI. The CDR3 sequence is CASSYSGSGRPTDTQYF. The CDR3, as DNA: TGTGCCAGCAGTTACTCGGGGAGCGGGAGACCCACAGATACGCAGTATTTT.

This clonotype was seen a few times. J is TRBJ2-1 and V is TRBV2; 11 bases are shared with TRBD2. Looked up from germline, CDR1 is SNHLY and CDR2 is FYNNEI. V shed 6 bases, J shed 5 bases, and the junction held 6 bases outside the gene matches. CDR3 length: 15 residues. CDR3 residues: CASRPTSGTNNEQFF. The CDR3 region has the DNA TGTGCCAGCAGACCGACTAGCGGGACAAACAATGAGCAGTTCTTC.

This clonotype has at least ten counts. The chain is built from TRBV20-1 and TRBJ2-7; 9 nucleotides line up with TRBD2. In germline, CDR1 is DFQATT, CDR2 SNEGSKA (reference sequence). CDR3 length equals 15 residues. The junction had 8 bases not matched to a gene; V was cut back by 1 base and J by 4 bases. This CDR3 is CSARGRLAEDYEQYF. Written as DNA, the CDR3 is TGCAGTGCTAGAGGGAGACTAGCGGAAGATTACGAGCAGTACTTC.

This clonotype was observed at least ten times. The chain combines TRBV11-2 with TRBJ2-4; D possibly corresponds to TRBD2 (7 bases). This CDR3 spans 15 amino acids. The V gene lost 4 bases and the J gene lost 6 bases, with 16 bases spanning the gap. In germline, CDR1 is SGHAT, CDR2 FQNNGV. CDR3 amino acids: CASSSPRGGGNIQYF. Written as DNA, the CDR3 is TGTGCCAGCAGCTCCCCTAGGGGAGGGGGAAACATTCAGTACTTC.

CDR3 DNA: TGTGCCAGCAGCTTAGGACTGCCAGATACGCAGTATTTT. Translating gives CASSLGLPDTQYF. The chain links TRBV13 to TRBJ2-3; D gene uncertain. This CDR3 is 13 amino acids long. Germline loops: CDR1 PRHDT, CDR2 FYEKMQ (reference sequence). V was cut by 0 bases and J by 4 bases, with 5 bases left in between. Full variable domain (rest looked up from reference TRBV13 and TRBJ2-3): AAGVIQSPRHLIKEKRETATLKCYPIPRHDTVYWYQQGPGQDPQFLISFYEKMQSDKGSIPDRFSAQQFSDYHSELNMSSLELGDSALYFCASSLGLPDTQYFGPGTRLTVL.

This clonotype was observed at least ten times. For the CDR3, the DNA is TGTGCCAGCAGCGGGACAGAAGAGACCCAGTACTTC. Protein sequence: CASSGTEETQYF. The rearrangement links TRBV9 to TRBJ2-5; perhaps TRBD1 as D (6 bases). With 3 bases removed from V and 3 bases from J, the gap between germline ends came to 6 bases. The CDR3 has 12 amino acids. Per the germline V gene, CDR1 is SGDLS and CDR2 is YYNGEE.

The V and J genes are TRBV3-1 and TRBJ1-1; D uncertain. CDR1 is LGHDT, CDR2 YNNKEL, per germline (reference sequence). V dropped 4 bases and J dropped 7 bases, with 13 bases sitting between them. This CDR3 is built from 13 residues. The CDR3 protein is CASSPYFLGEAFF. CDR3 DNA sequence: TGTGCCAGCAGCCCGTATTTCCTGGGTGAAGCTTTCTTT.

On this clonotype: This sequence may be a read error, since a much larger clone differs from it by one base. V gene TRBV7-8 combines with J gene TRBJ2-3; either TRBD1 or TRBD2 may supply D (5 bases each). The CDR3 is 15 residues long. Germline V gene lookup returns CDR1 SGHVS and CDR2 FQNEAQ. This CDR3 reads CVSSLALGTGDTQYF. CDR3 nucleotides: TGTGTCAGCAGCTTAGCGCTGGGGACCGGCGATACGCAGTATTTT.

The CDR3 region has the DNA TGCAGCGTTGCCGGACGTGCTAAGGACGAGCAGTACTTC. Its protein is CSVAGRAKDEQYF. This chain joins TRBV29-1 and TRBJ2-7; no clear D. Between the trimmed V and J ends, which lost 4 bases and 5 bases, there was a span of 15 bases. Germline CDR1 SQVTM, CDR2 ANQGSEA. The CDR3 loop spans 13 amino acids.

The chain combines TRBV5-1 with TRBJ2-5; no firm D call. The CDR3 totals 13 residues. V dropped 0 bases and J dropped 5 bases, with 8 bases sitting between them. Germline values: CDR1 SGHRS, CDR2 YFSETQ. The CDR3 DNA reads TGCGCCAGCAGCTTGGGAGGTGGGGAGACCCAGTACTTC. This codes for CASSLGGGETQYF.

This clonotype has just a few counts. The chain combines TRBV19 with TRBJ1-2; D is perhaps TRBD1 (5 bases). V lost 8 bases and J 6 bases, leaving 13 bases between the germline ends. The CDR3 is 12 amino acids. CDR1 and CDR2 from the germline V gene are LNHDA and SQIVND (reference sequence). The DNA for the CDR3 is TGTGCCAGTCGGGACCTTGGAGATGGCTACACCTTC. Protein product: CASRDLGDGYTF.

This chain joins TRBV9 and TRBJ2-1; 7 bases are shared with TRBD2. The CDR3 extends over 15 amino acids. V lost 0 bases, J lost 2 bases, and 2 bases stayed unmatched. Germline CDR1 SGDLS, CDR2 YYNGEE. The DNA for the CDR3 is TGTGCCAGCAGCGTAGACAGCGGGACCTACAATGAGCAGTTCTTC. Translation gives CASSVDSGTYNEQFF.

The gene calls are TRBV5-6 and TRBJ2-7, with a tentative D call TRBD1 (5 bases). This CDR3 is 15 amino acids long. V lost 3 bases and J 2 bases, leaving 15 bases between the germline ends. Germline CDR1 is SGHDT and CDR2 is YYEEEE. The CDR3 DNA is TGTGCCAGCAGCTCTTACAGGTTTCCAGCCTACGAGCAGTACGTC. Its translation is CASSSYRFPAYEQYV.

This rearrangement joins TRBV7-2 to TRBJ2-1; D is possibly TRBD2 (6 bases). CDR3 length equals 12 residues. Trimming removed 5 bases at V and 7 bases at J, with 9 bases between. The germline V gene encodes CDR1 SGHTA and CDR2 FQGNSA. The CDR3 region has the DNA TGTGCCAGCAGCCCGGAGGGGAATGAGCAGTTCTTC. It is translated as CASSPEGNEQFF.